This TCR beta chain was captured by sequencing in a study of CD8 T cells in ankylosing spondylitis. This clonotype was detected only a few times. Its antigen is undetermined. Overall study results and limits: What seemed typical of ankylosing spondylitis blood was a TCR beta motif built from several highly homologous variants. CD8+ cells made up the disease-linked clones, which were relatively rare in peripheral blood.

The CDR3 is 15 amino acids. V was pared by 2 bases and J by 6 bases, with 10 bases of the junction left unmatched. Germline CDR1 and CDR2: DFQATT and SNEGSKA (reference sequence). Scientists made TCR beta libraries using quantitative 5'-RACE with molecular barcodes. MiXCR, run by TCRdb on the 5' RACE reads, gives a single entry per CDR3 protein. The sample consists of 250,000 to 350,000 distinct CDR3 sequences, 6.5% to 10% of them appearing once. The specimen sequenced was blood, either unsorted or a sorted T cell fraction (not recorded which). The chain has TRBV20-1 and TRBJ1-5; 7 nucleotides line up with TRBD1. The TCR originated in a male donor with ankylosing spondylitis. The DNA of the CDR3 is TGCAGTGCTAGATTCGGAGGGGGCAGGGGTCAGCCCCAGCATTTT. Protein product: CSARFGGGRGQPQHF.